These T cell receptor beta chains were read from a single sample in a study of Graves' ophthalmopathy and Graves' hyperthyroidism. From the multiplex PCR reads, TCRdb called clonotypes with MiXCR, one entry per CDR3 protein. This sample yields approximately 210,000 distinct CDR3 sequences, of which roughly 21% are seen a single time; roughly 42% belongs to the top ten. The sample comprised peripheral blood. The receptors come from a woman aged 45-65 years with Graves' ophthalmopathy. Both conserved end residues are part of each CDR3. The order of the fields is V gene, CDR3 length, clone size, D gene, J gene, CDR3 DNA, CDR3 protein. A D gene is named only where the DNA matches it firmly. Some rows mark clone size as missing; the rest say once, few, many or name a class of expanded clone.

V gene: TRBV6-2/TRBV6-3; CDR3 length: 14; clone size: many; D gene: NA; J gene: TRBJ2-7; CDR3 DNA: TGTGCCAGCAGAGCCCACGGGGTCTCCTACGAGCAGTACTTC; CDR3 protein: CASRAHGVSYEQYF
V gene: TRBV5-1; CDR3 length: 13; clone size: many; D gene: TRBD1; J gene: TRBJ2-7; CDR3 DNA: TGCGCCAGCAGCTCGCCACAGGGGTACGAGCAGTACTTC; CDR3 protein: CASSSPQGYEQYF
V gene: TRBV27; CDR3 length: 15; clone size: many; D gene: TRBD1; J gene: TRBJ1-1; CDR3 DNA: TGTGCCGGCAGTTCCCTTGGGACAGTGAACACTGAAGCTTTCTTT; CDR3 protein: CAGSSLGTVNTEAFF
V gene: TRBV18; CDR3 length: 13; clone size: few; D gene: NA; J gene: TRBJ1-1; CDR3 DNA: TGTGCCAGCTTGGAACAGGAGAACACTGAAGCTTTCTTT; CDR3 protein: CASLEQENTEAFF
V gene: TRBV30; CDR3 length: 14; clone size: NA; D gene: TRBD2; J gene: TRBJ2-7; CDR3 DNA: TGTGCCTGGAGTACGAGCGGGGTTCTCTACGAGCAGTACTTC; CDR3 protein: CAWSTSGVLYEQYF
V gene: TRBV20-1; CDR3 length: 13; clone size: many; D gene: NA; J gene: TRBJ2-7; CDR3 DNA: TGCAGTGCTAGACGGGACTGGGGCTACGAGCAGTACTTC; CDR3 protein: CSARRDWGYEQYF
V gene: TRBV6-1; CDR3 length: 13; clone size: many; D gene: NA; J gene: TRBJ1-5; CDR3 DNA: TGTGCCAGCAGTGAGCGAGAGAATCAGCCCCAGCATTTT; CDR3 protein: CASSERENQPQHF
V gene: TRBV29-1; CDR3 length: 13; clone size: many; D gene: NA; J gene: TRBJ2-5; CDR3 DNA: TGCAGCCAAACTTCAGGGCGGGACTGGACCCAGTACTTC; CDR3 protein: CSQTSGRDWTQYF
V gene: TRBV4-2; CDR3 length: 15; clone size: NA; D gene: NA; J gene: TRBJ2-5; CDR3 DNA: TGTGCCAGCAGCCAAGATGAGGGCCGGGTGGGGCCCCAGTACTTC; CDR3 protein: CASSQDEGRVGPQYF
V gene: TRBV29-1; CDR3 length: 12; clone size: many; D gene: NA; J gene: TRBJ2-2; CDR3 DNA: TGCAGCGTTGAAGGGGGGACCGGGGAGCTGTTTTTT; CDR3 protein: CSVEGGTGELFF
V gene: TRBV7-8; CDR3 length: 16; clone size: many; D gene: TRBD2; J gene: TRBJ2-5; CDR3 DNA: TGTGCCAGCAGCTCCTATTTGCGGGAGGAACAAGAGACCCAGTACTTC; CDR3 protein: CASSSYLREEQETQYF
V gene: TRBV7-2; CDR3 length: 15; clone size: many; D gene: TRBD1; J gene: TRBJ1-6; CDR3 DNA: TGTGCCAGCAGCACCAGGACAGGGGTAAATTCACCCCTCCACTTT; CDR3 protein: CASSTRTGVNSPLHF
V gene: TRBV28; CDR3 length: 13; clone size: NA; D gene: NA; J gene: TRBJ1-2; CDR3 DNA: TGTGCCAGCACCCGAGAGGGTTTCCATGGCTACACCTTC; CDR3 protein: CASTREGFHGYTF
V gene: TRBV19; CDR3 length: 17; clone size: many; D gene: TRBD1; J gene: TRBJ2-7; CDR3 DNA: TGTGCCAGTAGTATAGTGGTTCTGGGACAGGGTTCCTACGAGCAGTACTTC; CDR3 protein: CASSIVVLGQGSYEQYF
V gene: TRBV11-1; CDR3 length: 15; clone size: NA; D gene: TRBD1; J gene: TRBJ2-7; CDR3 DNA: TGCGCCAGCAGCTACAGGGACAGGGGGGCCTACGAGCAGTACTTC; CDR3 protein: CASSYRDRGAYEQYF
V gene: TRBV12-3/TRBV12-4; CDR3 length: 17; clone size: NA; D gene: TRBD1; J gene: TRBJ1-1; CDR3 DNA: TGTGCCAGCAGAACACCGGGACAGGGGGCTGGGAGCACTGAAGCTTTCTTT; CDR3 protein: CASRTPGQGAGSTEAFF
V gene: TRBV3-1; CDR3 length: 13; clone size: many; D gene: NA; J gene: TRBJ1-2; CDR3 DNA: TGTGCCAGCAGCCACTGGACCGCTGATGGCTACACCTTC; CDR3 protein: CASSHWTADGYTF
V gene: TRBV7-9; CDR3 length: 14; clone size: many; D gene: NA; J gene: TRBJ2-5; CDR3 DNA: TGTGCCAGCAGCTTTTACTCGGACGGGGAGACCCAGTACTTC; CDR3 protein: CASSFYSDGETQYF
V gene: TRBV5-1; CDR3 length: 17; clone size: many; D gene: NA; J gene: TRBJ2-6; CDR3 DNA: TGCGCCAGCAGCTTGGTCGCGGGGAGACTGGGGGCCAACGTCCTGACTTTC; CDR3 protein: CASSLVAGRLGANVLTF
V gene: TRBV6-5; CDR3 length: 15; clone size: many; D gene: NA; J gene: TRBJ2-2; CDR3 DNA: TGTGCCAGCAGCCCCGTTGGATTGGGAGCCGGGGAGCTGTTTTTT; CDR3 protein: CASSPVGLGAGELFF
V gene: TRBV28; CDR3 length: 16; clone size: many; D gene: TRBD1; J gene: TRBJ2-4; CDR3 DNA: TGTGCCAGCAGTGTTGGAGGGGGACAGGGAGGGTACATTCAGTACTTC; CDR3 protein: CASSVGGGQGGYIQYF
V gene: TRBV5-1; CDR3 length: 13; clone size: few; D gene: TRBD1; J gene: TRBJ2-7; CDR3 DNA: TGCGCCAGCAGCTTGGACAGGGGGAACGAGCAGTACTTC; CDR3 protein: CASSLDRGNEQYF
V gene: TRBV30; CDR3 length: 13; clone size: once; D gene: NA; J gene: TRBJ2-5; CDR3 DNA: TGTGCCTGGAGTACAGGGATTACGGAGACCCAGTACTTC; CDR3 protein: CAWSTGITETQYF
V gene: TRBV6-1; CDR3 length: 14; clone size: many; D gene: NA; J gene: TRBJ2-2; CDR3 DNA: TGTGCCACCAGGGGATCACCGAACACCGGGGAGCTGTTTTTT; CDR3 protein: CATRGSPNTGELFF
V gene: TRBV6-4; CDR3 length: 13; clone size: NA; D gene: NA; J gene: TRBJ2-7; CDR3 DNA: TGTGCCAGCAGCAACAGGGCTATGGGCGAGCAGTACTTC; CDR3 protein: CASSNRAMGEQYF
V gene: TRBV20-1; CDR3 length: 12; clone size: many; D gene: NA; J gene: TRBJ2-7; CDR3 DNA: TGCAGTGCTTCTCGGACAGCCTACGAGCAGTACTTC; CDR3 protein: CSASRTAYEQYF
V gene: TRBV6-5; CDR3 length: 14; clone size: many; D gene: NA; J gene: TRBJ2-7; CDR3 DNA: TGTGCCAGCAGTTACTCTACACAGGGTGACGAGCAGTACTTC; CDR3 protein: CASSYSTQGDEQYF
V gene: TRBV12-5; CDR3 length: 15; clone size: NA; D gene: TRBD1; J gene: TRBJ1-2; CDR3 DNA: TGTGCTAGTGGTTTGCCTCGACAGGGGCCATATGGCTACACCTTC; CDR3 protein: CASGLPRQGPYGYTF
V gene: TRBV28; CDR3 length: 13; clone size: NA; D gene: NA; J gene: TRBJ1-2; CDR3 DNA: TGTGCCAGCACCCCCCACCGACGCTATGGCTACACCTTC; CDR3 protein: CASTPHRRYGYTF
V gene: TRBV19; CDR3 length: 14; clone size: many; D gene: NA; J gene: TRBJ2-5; CDR3 DNA: TGTGCCAGTAGCCCGAAATGGGGGTCGGAGACCCAGTACTTC; CDR3 protein: CASSPKWGSETQYF
V gene: TRBV7-3; CDR3 length: 13; clone size: many; D gene: TRBD2; J gene: TRBJ2-7; CDR3 DNA: TGTGCCAGCAGCGCGGGAGGGGGCTACGAGCAGTACTTC; CDR3 protein: CASSAGGGYEQYF
V gene: TRBV19; CDR3 length: 16; clone size: many; D gene: NA; J gene: TRBJ1-1; CDR3 DNA: TGTGCCGGTAGTATGGGGGCACAGGTCATGAACACTGAAGCTTTCTTT; CDR3 protein: CAGSMGAQVMNTEAFF
V gene: TRBV29-1; CDR3 length: 12; clone size: many; D gene: NA; J gene: TRBJ1-3; CDR3 DNA: TGCAGCGTCCGACGTTTGGGAAACACCATATATTTT; CDR3 protein: CSVRRLGNTIYF
V gene: TRBV6-5; CDR3 length: 15; clone size: NA; D gene: NA; J gene: TRBJ1-1; CDR3 DNA: TGTGCCAGCAGTTACTCGTTCGTGGCAGACACTGAAGCTTTCTTT; CDR3 protein: CASSYSFVADTEAFF
V gene: TRBV6-1; CDR3 length: 12; clone size: NA; D gene: TRBD1; J gene: TRBJ1-2; CDR3 DNA: TGTGCCAGCGGACAGGGTGGCTATGGCTACACCTTC; CDR3 protein: CASGQGGYGYTF
V gene: TRBV30; CDR3 length: 13; clone size: many; D gene: NA; J gene: TRBJ2-7; CDR3 DNA: TGTGCCTGGAGCAGGGATTCGCCCTACGAGCAGTACTTC; CDR3 protein: CAWSRDSPYEQYF
V gene: TRBV10-3; CDR3 length: 13; clone size: many; D gene: NA; J gene: TRBJ2-7; CDR3 DNA: TGTGCCATCAGTGGCGGACGGTTCCGCGAGCAGTACTTC; CDR3 protein: CAISGGRFREQYF
V gene: TRBV30; CDR3 length: 14; clone size: many; D gene: NA; J gene: TRBJ1-6; CDR3 DNA: TGTGCCTGGAGTGTACGCCAGGATAATTCACCCCTCCACTTT; CDR3 protein: CAWSVRQDNSPLHF
V gene: TRBV27; CDR3 length: 14; clone size: NA; D gene: TRBD1; J gene: TRBJ2-7; CDR3 DNA: TGTGCCAGCAGAGGGGGCGCGGGTCCTTACGAGCAGTACTTC; CDR3 protein: CASRGGAGPYEQYF
V gene: TRBV9; CDR3 length: 16; clone size: NA; D gene: TRBD2; J gene: TRBJ2-1; CDR3 DNA: TGTGCCAGCAGCGAGCGACTAGCGGCCGCCTACAATGAGCAGTTCTTC; CDR3 protein: CASSERLAAAYNEQFF
V gene: TRBV4-1; CDR3 length: 15; clone size: NA; D gene: TRBD1; J gene: TRBJ2-3; CDR3 DNA: TGCGCCAGCAGACCCGGACAGGGAGTATTTGATACGCAGTATTTT; CDR3 protein: CASRPGQGVFDTQYF
V gene: TRBV7-2; CDR3 length: 12; clone size: many; D gene: NA; J gene: TRBJ2-7; CDR3 DNA: TGTGCCAGCAGCTCCTCCGGCTACGAGCAGTACTTC; CDR3 protein: CASSSSGYEQYF
V gene: TRBV28; CDR3 length: 13; clone size: many; D gene: NA; J gene: TRBJ2-7; CDR3 DNA: TGTGCCACCAAAACCACTAACTCCTACGAGCAGTACTTC; CDR3 protein: CATKTTNSYEQYF
V gene: TRBV10-3; CDR3 length: 15; clone size: NA; D gene: TRBD1; J gene: TRBJ2-7; CDR3 DNA: TGTGCCATCAGTGAGACCGGGACAGGGGGCTACGAGCAGTACTTC; CDR3 protein: CAISETGTGGYEQYF